This T cell receptor beta chain was recorded in a study of T-cell reconstitution after alpha-beta-depleted transplantation in children. V was pared by 2 bases and J by 10 bases, with 13 bases of the junction left unmatched. The CDR3 totals 16 residues. Germline V gene data show CDR1 as LNHDA and CDR2 as SQIVND (reference sequence). Unique molecular identifiers were used in preparing the TCRbeta library. In TCRdb, the PCR reads were re-called with MiXCR into one record per CDR3 protein. The sample carries just under 350,000 distinct CDR3 sequences, about 16% recorded once. Findings of the study overall: Surviving thymic progenitors and recipient T cells were the source of high TCRbeta diversity at day 60 in some patients.

Turning to this clonotype: Its specificity is not known.

The sequence derives from a male patient between 2 and 15 years old who had a stem cell transplant for acute lymphoblastic leukemia, so the T cells may come from the graft donor. The chain has TRBV19 and TRBJ2-2, with 7 bases identical to TRBD2. Sequenced here: PBMCs, mostly from graft donor cells, sampled 360 days after TCRalphabeta/CD19-depleted stem cell transplant. CDR3 protein: CASSINWNGRSVELFF. Here the CDR3 DNA reads TGTGCCAGTAGTATAAATTGGAACGGGAGGTCCGTGGAGCTGTTTTTT.